The sequence of this T cell receptor (beta chain) was determined in a study of CD8 T cells in Susac syndrome (dated 2019 in TCRdb). Broadly, across the study: The study used repertoire sequencing to test whether antigen drove CD8+ T cell activation and differentiation in Susac syndrome. CD8+ T cell repertoire clonality was compared between more than 9 healthy donors, approximately 14 Susac syndrome patients and 15 multiple sclerosis patients.

RNA was extracted with the RNeasy kit and roughly 0.5 to 1 ug was reverse transcribed using random hexamers. The immunoSEQ multiplex PCR assay, covering 54 Vbeta and 13 Jbeta segments, was used to amplify TCR beta CDR3 regions. Bias from PCR amplification was corrected by using a synthetic template baseline for primer optimization and for computational correction. Regarding the original processing steps: Reads were annotated to V, D and J genes according to IMGT and were analyzed with immunoSEQ Analyzer, with only productive sequences retained. To calculate clonality, Shannon entropy was normalized by log2 of the number of productive unique sequences and then subtracted from one. For each patient and control, public and private clones were evaluated among the 100 most prevalent clones. A clone was defined as Susac-specific if it was absent from the healthy and MS cohorts, from about 1,100 published viral clones and from other ImmuneACCESS disease sequences. Clones were called with MiXCR by TCRdb after fastp trimmed the public reads at Q25, and only in-frame beta chains were retained. Each entry is one CDR3 protein sequence, shown with its most common DNA and genes. TCRdb assigned the V and J calls; the authors' analysis was not used. This sample holds around 140,000 distinct CDR3 sequences; 65% to 90% were observed only once. 0.45% to 0.65% of the sample is in the top ten clones.

Broader findings and caveats from the paper: The study acknowledged that relatively few individuals were included in the TCR sequencing and HLA analysis.

V is cut by 0 bases and J by 1 base, and the space between the germline ends is 8 bases. CDR3 length: 14 amino acids, cysteine to valine. Kept here is only the CDR3 DNA, which spans 42 bases and is read in frame from base 1. Sequences SGHKS (CDR1) and YYEKEE (CDR2) are obtained from the germline V gene (reference sequence). Peripheral blood CD8+ and CD4+ T cells from healthy donors, Susac syndrome patients and multiple sclerosis patients were profiled by high-throughput TCR beta sequencing. Multiple sclerosis controls were treatment-naive patients with stable or active relapsing-remitting disease fulfilling revised McDonald criteria. Bulk CD8+ and CD4+ T cells were purified by magnetic negative isolation, whereas CD8+ TEMRA cells were enriched by FACS. Blood was drawn into EDTA tubes, processed within 24 hours, and PBMCs were isolated by density gradient centrifugation. PBMCs intended for TCR sequencing were cryopreserved in liquid nitrogen and thawed later in a water bath at 37 degrees C. The sorted or isolated CD4+, CD8+ and CD8+ TEMRA cells reached a purity of at least 90%.

This clonotype was detected a few times. Its specific antigen is unknown. No base-level quality is on record; no much larger clone is a single base apart. The rearranged chain carries TRBV5-5 and TRBJ2-7, with the D segment identity uncertain. The material sequenced was CD8+ T cells from PBMCs. The sequence came from a human donor with multiple sclerosis. The CDR3 region has the sequence CASSLVGGSYEQYV. The DNA is as follows: TGTGCCAGCAGCTTGGTAGGCGGTTCCTACGAGCAGTACGTC.